The T cell receptor beta chain described here comes from a study of shared T cell receptors in the human thymus. The CDR3 consists of 17 residues. Deletions cut 0 bases from V and 0 bases from J, with 10 bases between. Assay: immunoSEQ multiplex PCR; the TCRdb copy retains only in-frame clones and omits some. The table shows some 760,000 clones, with roughly 88% occurring only once. These data were also reused for a study on human thymus T cells. This second report adds: All donors were healthy Finnish infants who were undergoing corrective surgery to treat congenital heart defects. Resections from corrective heart surgery supplied the thymus tissue. Apparent skewing of V and J gene usage characterized both thymic and blood repertoires.

The rearrangement joins TRBV5-3 to TRBJ1-6; D is possibly TRBD1 (5 bases). TRBV5-3 qualifies as an ORF whose function is uncertain. The origin of this receptor is a girl under three years old with a congenital heart defect. Input material: thymocytes. In DNA form, the CDR3 reads TGTGCCAGAAGCTTGGGACAGAGCAGCTCCTATAATTCACCCCTCCACTTT. This sequence encodes CARSLGQSSSYNSPLHF.